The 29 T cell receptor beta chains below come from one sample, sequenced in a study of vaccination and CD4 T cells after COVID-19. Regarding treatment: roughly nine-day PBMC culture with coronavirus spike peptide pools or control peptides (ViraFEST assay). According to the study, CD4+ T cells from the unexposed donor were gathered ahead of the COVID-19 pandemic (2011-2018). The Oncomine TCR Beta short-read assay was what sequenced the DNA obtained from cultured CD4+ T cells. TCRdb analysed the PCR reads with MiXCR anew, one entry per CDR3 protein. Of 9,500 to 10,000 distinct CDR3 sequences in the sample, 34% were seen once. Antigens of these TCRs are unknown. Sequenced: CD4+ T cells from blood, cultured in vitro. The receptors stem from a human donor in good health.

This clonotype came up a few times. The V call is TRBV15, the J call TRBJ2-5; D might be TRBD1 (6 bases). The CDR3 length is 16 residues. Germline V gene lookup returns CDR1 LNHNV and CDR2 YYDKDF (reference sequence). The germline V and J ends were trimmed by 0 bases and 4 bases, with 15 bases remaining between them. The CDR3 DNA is TGTGCCACCAGCAGAGATCGGGGCACAGGGCCAGAGACCCAGTACTTC. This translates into CATSRDRGTGPETQYF. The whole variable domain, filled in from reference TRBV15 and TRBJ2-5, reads DAMVIQNPRYQVTQFGKPVTLSCSQTLNHNVMYWYQQKSSQAPKLLFHYYDKDFNNEADTPDNFQSRRPNTSFCFLDIRSPGLGDTAMYLCATSRDRGTGPETQYFGPGTRLLVL.

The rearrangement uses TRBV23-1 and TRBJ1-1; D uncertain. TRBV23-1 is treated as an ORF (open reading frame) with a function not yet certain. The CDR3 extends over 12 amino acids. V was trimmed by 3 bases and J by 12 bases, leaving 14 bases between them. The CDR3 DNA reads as TGCGCCAGCAGTCAGCCCCCTCCCGAAACTTTCTTT. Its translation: CASSQPPPETFF.

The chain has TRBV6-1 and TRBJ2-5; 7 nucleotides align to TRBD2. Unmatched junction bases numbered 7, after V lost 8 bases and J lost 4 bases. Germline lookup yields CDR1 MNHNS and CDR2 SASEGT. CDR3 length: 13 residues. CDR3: CASCLPSGETQYF. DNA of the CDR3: TGTGCCAGCTGCCTCCCTAGCGGAGAGACCCAGTACTTC.

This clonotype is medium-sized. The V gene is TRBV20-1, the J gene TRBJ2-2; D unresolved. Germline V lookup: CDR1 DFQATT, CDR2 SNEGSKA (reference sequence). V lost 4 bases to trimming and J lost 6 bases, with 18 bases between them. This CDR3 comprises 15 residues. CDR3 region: CSAKPKAGGAGELFF. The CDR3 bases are TGCAGTGCTAAGCCAAAGGCAGGTGGTGCCGGGGAGCTGTTTTTT.

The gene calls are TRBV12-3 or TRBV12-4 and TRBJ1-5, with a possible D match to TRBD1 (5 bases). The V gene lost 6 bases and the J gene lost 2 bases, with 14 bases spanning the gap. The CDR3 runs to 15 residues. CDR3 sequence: CASSPQGKGNQPQHF. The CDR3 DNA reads TGTGCCAGCAGCCCCCAGGGAAAGGGCAATCAGCCCCAGCATTTT.

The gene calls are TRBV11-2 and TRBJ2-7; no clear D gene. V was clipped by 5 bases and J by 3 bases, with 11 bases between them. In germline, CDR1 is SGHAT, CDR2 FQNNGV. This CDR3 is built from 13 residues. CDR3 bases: TGTGCCAGCAGCCCCCCCGGATTCTACGAGCAGTACTTC. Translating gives CASSPPGFYEQYF.

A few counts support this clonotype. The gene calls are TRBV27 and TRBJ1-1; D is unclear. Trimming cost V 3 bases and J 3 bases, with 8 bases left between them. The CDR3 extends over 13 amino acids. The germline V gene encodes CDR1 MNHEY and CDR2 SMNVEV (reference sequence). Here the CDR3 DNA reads TGTGCCAGCAGTTTGTACAGAGACACTGAAGCTTTCTTT. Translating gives CASSLYRDTEAFF.

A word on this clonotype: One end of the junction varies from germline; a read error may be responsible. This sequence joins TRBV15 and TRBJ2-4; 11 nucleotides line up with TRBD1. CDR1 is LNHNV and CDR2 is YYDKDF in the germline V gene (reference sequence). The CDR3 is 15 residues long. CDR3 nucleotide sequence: TGTGCCACCAGCGGAGAGGGACAGGGGGAAAACATTCAGTACTTC. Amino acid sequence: CATSGEGQGENIQYF.

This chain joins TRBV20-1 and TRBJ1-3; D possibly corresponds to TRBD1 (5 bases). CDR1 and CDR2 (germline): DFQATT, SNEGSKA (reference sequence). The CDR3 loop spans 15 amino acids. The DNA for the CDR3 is TGCAGCTCTCAAAAGGGAGGGACTAGTGGAAACACCATATATTTT. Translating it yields CSSQKGGTSGNTIYF.

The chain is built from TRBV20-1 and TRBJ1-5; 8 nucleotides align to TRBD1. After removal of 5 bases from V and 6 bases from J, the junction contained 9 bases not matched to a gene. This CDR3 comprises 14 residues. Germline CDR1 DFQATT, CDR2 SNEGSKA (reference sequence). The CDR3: CSAPKTGEGQPQHF. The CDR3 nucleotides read TGCAGTGCTCCTAAGACAGGGGAGGGTCAGCCCCAGCATTTT.

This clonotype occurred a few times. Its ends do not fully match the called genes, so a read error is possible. The CDR3 DNA reads TGCAGTGCCCCCCCCCCCCTAGCGGGGGCCTTTCCGGTCTTC. Protein: CSAPPPLAGAFPVF. J is TRBJ2-1 and V is TRBV20-1; TRBD2 matches 10 bases. The germline CDR1 and CDR2 sequences are DFQATT and SNEGSKA (reference sequence). CDR3 length: 14 residues.

CDR3 in amino acids: CASSPSGLNTEAFF. The CDR3 region has the DNA TGTGCCAGCAGCCCCTCGGGGCTGAACACTGAAGCTTTCTTT. This chain connects TRBV7-2 to TRBJ1-1, with D perhaps matching TRBD1 (5 bases). Per the germline V gene, CDR1 is SGHTA and CDR2 is FQGNSA. The V end was cut by 5 bases, the J end by 0 bases, with 10 bases between. CDR3 size: 14 residues.

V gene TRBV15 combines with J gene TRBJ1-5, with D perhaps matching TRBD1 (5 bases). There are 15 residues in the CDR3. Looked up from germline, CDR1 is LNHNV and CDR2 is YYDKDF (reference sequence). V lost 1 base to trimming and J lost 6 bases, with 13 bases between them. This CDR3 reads CATSRGTKGVQPQHF. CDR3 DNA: TGTGCCACCAGCAGAGGTACGAAAGGGGTTCAGCCCCAGCATTTT.

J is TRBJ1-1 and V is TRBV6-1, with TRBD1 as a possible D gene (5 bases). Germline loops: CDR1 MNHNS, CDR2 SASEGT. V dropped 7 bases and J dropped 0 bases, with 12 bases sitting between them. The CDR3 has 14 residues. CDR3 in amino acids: CASKGLSMNTEAFF. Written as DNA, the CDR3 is TGTGCCAGCAAGGGACTGTCCATGAACACTGAAGCTTTCTTT.

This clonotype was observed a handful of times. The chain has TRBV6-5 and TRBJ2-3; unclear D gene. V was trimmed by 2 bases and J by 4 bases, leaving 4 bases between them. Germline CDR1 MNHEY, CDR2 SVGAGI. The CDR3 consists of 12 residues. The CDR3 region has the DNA TGTGCCAGCAGTTACGGCCCAGATACGCAGTATTTT. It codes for CASSYGPDTQYF.

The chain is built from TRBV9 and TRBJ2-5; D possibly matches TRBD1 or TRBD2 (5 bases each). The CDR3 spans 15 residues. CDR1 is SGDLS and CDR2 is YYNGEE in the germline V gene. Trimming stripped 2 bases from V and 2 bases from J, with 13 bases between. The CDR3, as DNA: TGTGCCAGCAGCGTCGAGGGGAGACAGCAAGAGACCCAGTACTTC. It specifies CASSVEGRQQETQYF.

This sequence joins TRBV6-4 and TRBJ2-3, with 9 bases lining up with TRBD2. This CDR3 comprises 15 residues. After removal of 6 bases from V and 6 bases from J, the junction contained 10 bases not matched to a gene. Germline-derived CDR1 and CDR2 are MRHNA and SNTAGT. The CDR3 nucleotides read TGTGCCAGCAGCGAGAGCGGGGGGTGGCGCGATACGCAGTATTTT. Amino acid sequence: CASSESGGWRDTQYF.

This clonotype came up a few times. CDR3 in amino acids: CASSRPGQSKSYTF. The CDR3, as DNA: TGTGCCAGCTCACGGCCGGGACAGTCAAAAAGCTACACCTTC. This rearrangement joins TRBV18 to TRBJ1-2; 7 nucleotides match TRBD1. The V segment lost 4 bases and the J segment 9 bases; nucleotides outside the gene matches: 11. Germline CDR1 KGHSH, CDR2 LQKENI. The CDR3 is 14 residues long.

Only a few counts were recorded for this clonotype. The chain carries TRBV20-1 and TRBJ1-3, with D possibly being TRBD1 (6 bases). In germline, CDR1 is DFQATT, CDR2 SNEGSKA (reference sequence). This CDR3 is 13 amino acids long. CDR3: CRGTGGPGNTIYF. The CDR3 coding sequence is TGCAGGGGAACCGGGGGCCCTGGAAACACCATATATTTT.

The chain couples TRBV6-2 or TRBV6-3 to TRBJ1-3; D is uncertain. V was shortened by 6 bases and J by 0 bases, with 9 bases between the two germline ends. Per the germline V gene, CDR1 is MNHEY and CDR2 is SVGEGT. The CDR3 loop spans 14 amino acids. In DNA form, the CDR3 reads TGTGCCAGCAGCAAGCCCTCCTCTGGAAACACCATATATTTT. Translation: CASSKPSSGNTIYF.

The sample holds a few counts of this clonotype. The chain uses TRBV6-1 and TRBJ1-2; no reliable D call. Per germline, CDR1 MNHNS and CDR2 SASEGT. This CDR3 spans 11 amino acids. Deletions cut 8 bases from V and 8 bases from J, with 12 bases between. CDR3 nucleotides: TGTGCCAGCCGACACGCCGAGGGCTACACCTTC. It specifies CASRHAEGYTF.

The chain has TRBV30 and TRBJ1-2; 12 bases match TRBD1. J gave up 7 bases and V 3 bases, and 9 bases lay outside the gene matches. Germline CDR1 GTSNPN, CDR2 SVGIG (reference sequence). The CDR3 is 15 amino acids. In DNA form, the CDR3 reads TGTGCCTGGAGCAGGGACAGGGGGCGGTGGGGTGGCTACACCTTC. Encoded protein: CAWSRDRGRWGGYTF. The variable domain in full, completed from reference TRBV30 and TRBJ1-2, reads SQTIHQWPATLVQPVGSPLSLECTVEGTSNPNLYWYRQAAGRGLQLLFYSVGIGQISSEVPQNLSASRPQDRQFILSSKKLLLSDSGFYLCAWSRDRGRWGGYTFGSGTRLTVV.

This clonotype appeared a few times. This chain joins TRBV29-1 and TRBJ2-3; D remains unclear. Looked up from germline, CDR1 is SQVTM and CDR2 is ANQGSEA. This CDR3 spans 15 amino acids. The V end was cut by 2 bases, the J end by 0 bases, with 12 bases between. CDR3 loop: CSVEQDQTSTDTQYF. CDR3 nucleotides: TGCAGCGTTGAACAGGACCAGACTAGCACAGATACGCAGTATTTT.

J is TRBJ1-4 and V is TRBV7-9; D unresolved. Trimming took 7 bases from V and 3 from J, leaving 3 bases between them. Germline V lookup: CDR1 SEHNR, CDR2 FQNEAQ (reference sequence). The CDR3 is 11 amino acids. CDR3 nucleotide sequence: TGTGCCAGCACCCCTAATGAAAAACTGTTTTTT. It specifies CASTPNEKLFF.

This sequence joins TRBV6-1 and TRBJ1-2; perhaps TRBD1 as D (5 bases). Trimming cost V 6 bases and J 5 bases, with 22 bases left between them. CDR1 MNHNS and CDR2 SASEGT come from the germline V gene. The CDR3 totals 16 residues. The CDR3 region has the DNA TGTGCCAGCAGCCCGACGACAGTTGCTACCTCATATGGCTACACCTTC. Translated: CASSPTTVATSYGYTF.

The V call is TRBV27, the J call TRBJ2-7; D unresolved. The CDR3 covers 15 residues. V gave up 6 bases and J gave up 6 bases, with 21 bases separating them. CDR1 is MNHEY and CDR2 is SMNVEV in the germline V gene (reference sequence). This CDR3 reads CASSRRPPLPLEQYF. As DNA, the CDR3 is TGTGCCAGCAGCCGACGACCTCCCCTTCCACTCGAGCAGTACTTC.

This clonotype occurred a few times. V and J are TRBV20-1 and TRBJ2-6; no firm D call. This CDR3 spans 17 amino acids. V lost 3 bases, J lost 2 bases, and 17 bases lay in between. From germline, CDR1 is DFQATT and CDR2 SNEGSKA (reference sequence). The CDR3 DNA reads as TGCAGTGCTAGTATACTTGGGGTGGATCCTGGGGCCAACGTCCTGACTTTC. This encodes CSASILGVDPGANVLTF.

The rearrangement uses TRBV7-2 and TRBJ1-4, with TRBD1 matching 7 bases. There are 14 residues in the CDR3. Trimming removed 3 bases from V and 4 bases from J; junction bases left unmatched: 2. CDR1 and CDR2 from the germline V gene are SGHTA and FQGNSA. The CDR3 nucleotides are TGTGCCAGCAGCTTTCGACAGGGTAATGAAAAACTGTTTTTT. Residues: CASSFRQGNEKLFF. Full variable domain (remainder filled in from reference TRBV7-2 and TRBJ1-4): GAGVSQSPSNKVTEKGKDVELRCDPISGHTALYWYRQSLGQGLEFLIYFQGNSAPDKSGLPSDRFSAERTGGSVSTLTIQRTQQEDSAVYLCASSFRQGNEKLFFGSGTQLSVL.

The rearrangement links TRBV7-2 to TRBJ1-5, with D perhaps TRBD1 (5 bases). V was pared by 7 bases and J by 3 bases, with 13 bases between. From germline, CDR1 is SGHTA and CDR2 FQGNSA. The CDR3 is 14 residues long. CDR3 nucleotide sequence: TGTGCCAGCAACACGGGGCTAAACAATCAGCCCCAGCATTTT. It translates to CASNTGLNNQPQHF.